These 29 T cell receptor beta chains were sequenced from one sample in a study of STAT5B mutations in CD4+ large granular lymphocyte leukemia. Sequenced by immunoSEQ multiplex PCR; TCRdb stores in-frame clones only, minus some. The sample has under 40,000 clones, 71% seen once. Source material: CD4+ T cells from blood buffy coats. These receptor sequences come from a human donor in good health.

This clone was observed a handful of times. This chain connects TRBV30 to TRBJ1-4; D might be TRBD1 (6 bases). Deletions cut 3 bases from V and 5 bases from J, with 13 bases between. CDR1 is GTSNPN and CDR2 is SVGIG in the germline V gene (reference sequence). The CDR3 totals 14 residues. CDR3 amino acids: CAWSTEGVNEKLFF. In nucleotides, the CDR3 is TGTGCCTGGAGCACCGAGGGGGTAAATGAAAAACTGTTTTTT.

The chain links TRBV28 to TRBJ2-2; possible D gene TRBD1, 5 bases. V dropped 7 bases and J dropped 0 bases, with 18 bases sitting between them. The germline V gene has CDR1 MDHEN and CDR2 SYDVKM. CDR3 length equals 17 residues. Written as DNA, the CDR3 is TGTGCCAGCACCTTGGGATGGGGCCAGGCGAACACCGGGGAGCTGTTTTTT. It translates to CASTLGWGQANTGELFF.

This clone was recorded once. The gene calls are TRBV27 and TRBJ2-1, with 10 bases lining up with TRBD1. The CDR3 extends over 15 amino acids. The V gene end was trimmed by 10 bases and the J gene end by 2 bases; junction bases not matched to a gene: 8. Germline V gene lookup returns CDR1 MNHEY and CDR2 SMNVEV (reference sequence). CDR3 DNA: TGTGCCATCGCCCTCGACAGGGGGCCCTACAATGAGCAGTTCTTC. The encoded protein is CAIALDRGPYNEQFF.

The J gene is TRBJ1-6, the V gene TRBV6-1, with 8 nucleotides matching TRBD1. Losses at the gene ends were 4 bases for V and 7 bases for J; bases not matched to a gene: 9. The CDR3 spans 16 residues. Germline CDR1 reads MNHNS; CDR2 reads SASEGT. The CDR3 reads CASSGDRGLSNSPLHF. The CDR3 bases are TGTGCCAGCAGTGGCGACAGGGGTCTCAGCAATTCACCCCTCCACTTT.

The chain is built from TRBV4-1 and TRBJ1-2; 10 bases map to TRBD1. V shed 4 bases and J 5 bases; nucleotides not matched to a gene: 16. Germline CDR1 and CDR2: MGHRA and YSYEKL. The CDR3 sequence is 18 residues long. CDR3 protein: CASSLLAQWTGGGYGYTF. For the CDR3, the DNA is TGCGCCAGCAGCCTACTTGCCCAATGGACAGGGGGGGGGTATGGCTACACCTTC.

The V gene is TRBV5-1, the J gene TRBJ2-3; weak D call: TRBD2 (5 bases). V lost 0 bases and J lost 0, with 8 bases in between. The CDR3 sequence is 15 residues long. Per the germline V gene, CDR1 is SGHRS and CDR2 is YFSETQ. The CDR3 nucleotides are TGCGCCAGCAGCTTGGGGGAGCGTAGCACAGATACGCAGTATTTT. It is translated as CASSLGERSTDTQYF.

This rearrangement joins TRBV6-6 to TRBJ2-2; D not resolved. V lost 5 bases and J lost 0, with 10 bases in between. Germline CDR1 and CDR2: MNHNY and SVGAGI (reference sequence). The length of the CDR3 is 15 residues. Here the CDR3 reads CASSVTTPNTGELFF. The CDR3 DNA reads TGTGCCAGCAGTGTTACGACCCCGAACACCGGGGAGCTGTTTTTT.

This chain uses TRBV28 with TRBJ1-2; D not resolved. CDR3 size: 13 residues. V dropped 6 bases and J dropped 4 bases, with 12 bases sitting between them. Germline V gene sequence: CDR1 MDHEN, CDR2 SYDVKM. The CDR3 region is CASSSGGPYGYTF. The DNA of the CDR3 is TGTGCCAGCAGCTCGGGAGGGCCCTATGGCTACACCTTC.

This sequence joins TRBV18 and TRBJ1-6; 7 bases map to TRBD1. From germline, CDR1 is KGHSH and CDR2 LQKENI. The CDR3 loop spans 15 amino acids. V lost 4 bases, J lost 3 bases, and 3 bases stayed unmatched. The CDR3 sequence: CASSLTGDYNSPLHF. The CDR3 DNA is TGTGCCAGCTCACTAACAGGGGACTATAATTCACCCCTCCACTTT.

The V and J genes are TRBV2 and TRBJ1-2; D is undetermined. The CDR3 extends over 14 amino acids. V lost 3 bases and J lost 1, with 9 bases in between. Germline CDR1 reads SNHLY; CDR2 reads FYNNEI. The CDR3 nucleotides are TGTGCCAGCAGTGACAACACTTATAACTATGGCTACACCTTC. Translating gives CASSDNTYNYGYTF.

The V and J genes are TRBV7-9 and TRBJ1-2, with 11 bases fitting TRBD1. The CDR3 has 13 residues. The V gene's germline CDR1 is SEHNR and CDR2 FQNEAQ (reference sequence). Germline trimming cut 5 bases from V and 12 bases from J; bases unmatched to any gene: 8. CDR3: CASSRGQGEEDTF. The DNA for the CDR3 is TGTGCCAGCAGCAGGGGACAGGGGGAGGAAGACACCTTC.

This chain uses TRBV19 with TRBJ1-2, with 7 bases lining up with TRBD1. The CDR3 length is 15 residues. Germline lookup yields CDR1 LNHDA and CDR2 SQIVND (reference sequence). The ends lost 5 bases at V and 5 bases at J; junction bases unmatched: 11. CDR3 nucleotides: TGTGCCAGTAGTGCCCTAAGGGACAGTCAGTATGGCTACACCTTC. Protein: CASSALRDSQYGYTF. Together with reference TRBV19 and TRBJ1-2, the CDR3 gives the full variable domain: DGGITQSPKYLFRKEGQNVTLSCEQNLNHDAMYWYRQDPGQGLRLIYYSQIVNDFQKGDIAEGYSVSREKKESFPLTVTSAQKNPTAFYLCASSALRDSQYGYTFGSGTRLTVV.

The chain employs TRBV4-1 and TRBJ2-1; unclear D gene. In germline, CDR1 is MGHRA, CDR2 YSYEKL. The length of the CDR3 is 14 residues. V lost 2 bases and J 4 bases, leaving 9 bases between the germline ends. The CDR3 spells CASSQLHGYNEQFF. Written as DNA, the CDR3 is TGCGCCAGCAGCCAACTCCACGGATACAATGAGCAGTTCTTC.

J is TRBJ2-7 and V is TRBV28, with D hard to call. Trimming cost V 6 bases and J 0 bases, with 15 bases left between them. Germline assignment: CDR1 MDHEN and CDR2 SYDVKM. This CDR3 is 15 amino acids long. The CDR3 DNA reads as TGTGCCAGCAGCCCGACCTTCCCAAGCTCCTACGAGCAGTACTTC. Translated, it gives CASSPTFPSSYEQYF.

The chain is built from TRBV5-5 and TRBJ2-1; D call uncertain. The CDR3 extends over 15 amino acids. From germline, CDR1 is SGHKS and CDR2 YYEKEE (reference sequence). The V and J ends lost 1 base and 8 bases respectively, with 16 bases between them. For the CDR3, the DNA is TGTGCCAGCAGCTTGCAGCCCCTCTTTCTCGATGAGCAGTTCTTC. It specifies CASSLQPLFLDEQFF. Full variable domain (missing parts from reference TRBV5-5 and TRBJ2-1): DAGVTQSPTHLIKTRGQQVTLRCSPISGHKSVSWYQQVLGQGPQFIFQYYEKEERGRGNFPDRFSARQFPNYSSELNVNALLLGDSALYLCASSLQPLFLDEQFFGPGTRLTVL.

This chain uses TRBV27 with TRBJ2-7, with 11 bases that match TRBD1. CDR3 size: 13 residues. V shed 8 bases, J shed 7 bases, and the junction held 7 bases outside the gene matches. Germline CDR1 MNHEY, CDR2 SMNVEV (reference sequence). CDR3 sequence (DNA): TGTGCCAGCCCAGAGGACAGGGGGCAAGAGCAGTACTTC. Its translation is CASPEDRGQEQYF.

This chain links TRBV9 with TRBJ2-3; 7 bases line up with TRBD1. In germline, CDR1 is SGDLS, CDR2 YYNGEE. The CDR3 totals 17 residues. Trimming cost V 0 bases and J 1 base; bases outside gene matches: 8. The CDR3 reads CASSVELRGRGTDTQYF. The CDR3 DNA sequence: TGTGCCAGCAGCGTAGAGTTAAGGGGGCGGGGCACAGATACGCAGTATTTT.

This clone showed up just a few times. The chain couples TRBV5-1 to TRBJ1-1; no firm D call. The germline V gene has CDR1 SGHRS and CDR2 YFSETQ. The CDR3 runs 13 residues. V was clipped by 4 bases and J by 3 bases, with 10 bases between them. The CDR3: CASSDPGDTEAFF. CDR3 sequence (DNA): TGCGCCAGCAGCGACCCGGGAGACACTGAAGCTTTCTTT.

V usage is TRBV6-5 and J usage is TRBJ2-3; weak D call: TRBD2 (6 bases). This CDR3 spans 13 amino acids. CDR1 is MNHEY and CDR2 is SVGAGI in the germline V gene. Trimming removed 6 bases at V and 2 bases at J, with 9 bases between. CDR3 sequence reads: CASREGITDTQYF. The CDR3 DNA reads as TGTGCCAGCAGGGAGGGGATCACAGATACGCAGTATTTT.

The gene calls are TRBV6-5 and TRBJ1-4; unclear D gene. Trimming cost V 8 bases and J 0 bases, with 10 bases left between them. From germline, CDR1 is MNHEY and CDR2 SVGAGI. CDR3 length equals 14 residues. DNA of the CDR3: TGTGCCAGCCGTTGGTTGGCAACTAATGAAAAACTGTTTTTT. This encodes CASRWLATNEKLFF.

The V and J genes are TRBV5-6 and TRBJ1-1; no reliable D call. Trimming took 1 base from V and 10 from J, leaving 11 bases between them. Germline CDR1 SGHDT, CDR2 YYEEEE. CDR3 size: 12 residues. CDR3 residues: CASSLSSGSAFF. The CDR3 region has the DNA TGTGCCAGCAGCTTGAGTAGCGGATCAGCTTTCTTT.

The chain joins TRBV15 to TRBJ1-6; D gene uncertain. This CDR3 has 15 residues. The V end lost 5 bases, the J end lost 0 bases, and 8 bases lay between the germline ends. Germline-derived CDR1 and CDR2 are LNHNV and YYDKDF (reference sequence). This CDR3 is CATSVGGSYNSPLHF. The CDR3 nucleotides are TGTGCCACCAGCGTCGGAGGCTCCTATAATTCACCCCTCCACTTT.

The V call is TRBV7-2, the J call TRBJ1-3; D unclear. The germline CDR1 and CDR2 sequences are SGHTA and FQGNSA. This CDR3 region has 14 residues. The V end lost 5 bases, the J end lost 4 bases, and 12 bases lay between the germline ends. In nucleotides, the CDR3 is TGTGCCAGCAGCCCCGTCTTATCAGGAAACACCATATATTTT. This translates into CASSPVLSGNTIYF. The full variable domain, completed using reference TRBV7-2 and TRBJ1-3, is GAGVSQSPSNKVTEKGKDVELRCDPISGHTALYWYRQSLGQGLEFLIYFQGNSAPDKSGLPSDRFSAERTGGSVSTLTIQRTQQEDSAVYLCASSPVLSGNTIYFGEGSWLTVV.

The chain recombines TRBV5-5 with TRBJ2-1; 13 bases fit TRBD2. Germline values: CDR1 SGHKS, CDR2 YYEKEE (reference sequence). The V segment lost 1 base and the J segment 4 bases; nucleotides outside the gene matches: 11. The CDR3 has 19 residues. The DNA of the CDR3 is TGTGCCAGCAGCTTGACTAGCGGGGGGGCCAACGGAAGATACAATGAGCAGTTCTTC. Amino acid sequence: CASSLTSGGANGRYNEQFF.

The J gene is TRBJ1-6, the V gene TRBV6-4; 9 nucleotides line up with TRBD1. The V and J ends lost 6 bases and 6 bases, in that order; junction bases with no gene match: 3. Per germline, CDR1 MRHNA and CDR2 SNTAGT. CDR3 length: 14 residues. Here the CDR3 reads CASSPGQGNSPLHF. DNA of the CDR3: TGTGCCAGCAGCCCGGGACAGGGTAATTCACCCCTCCACTTT.

This chain uses TRBV6-1 with TRBJ1-1, with D possibly TRBD1 on 6 matching bases. CDR3 size: 12 residues. V was cut by 8 bases and J by 7 bases, with 14 bases left in between. Per germline, CDR1 MNHNS and CDR2 SASEGT. The DNA of the CDR3 is TGTGCCAGCCGTCTGAACAGGGATGAAGCTTTCTTT. Its translation is CASRLNRDEAFF.

The rearrangement links TRBV10-3 to TRBJ1-3; a weak D match, TRBD1 (6 bases). Germline loops: CDR1 ENHRY, CDR2 SYGVKD. The CDR3 extends over 17 amino acids. V was clipped by 2 bases and J by 0 bases, with 14 bases between them. The DNA for the CDR3 is TGTGCCATCAGTGAGCCGGGGGCAGGGACCTCTGGAAACACCATATATTTT. Encoded protein: CAISEPGAGTSGNTIYF.

The V gene is TRBV2, the J gene TRBJ1-1, with a weak D call TRBD1 (6 bases). Germline V gives CDR1 SNHLY, CDR2 FYNNEI. Trimming cost V 4 bases and J 0 bases, with 15 bases left between them. The CDR3 consists of 16 residues. CDR3 sequence reads: CASSVSTGQLNTEAFF. CDR3 nucleotide sequence: TGTGCCAGCAGTGTTAGTACAGGGCAATTGAACACTGAAGCTTTCTTT.

V usage is TRBV10-3 and J usage is TRBJ1-6; D is uncertain. Deletions cut 2 bases from V and 5 bases from J, with 4 bases between. The CDR3 consists of 13 residues. Germline V CDR1 and CDR2: ENHRY, SYGVKD. The CDR3 sequence is CAISEGDNSPLHF. DNA for the CDR3: TGTGCCATCAGTGAGGGGGATAATTCACCCCTCCACTTT.